This TCR beta chain was found in a study of OX40 agonist ivuxolimab in advanced cancers. For the study in its entirety: Ivuxolimab, which targeted the costimulatory receptor OX40 (CD134), was an agonistic, fully human IgG2 monoclonal antibody. Intravenous ivuxolimab was administered to patients every 2 weeks at six dose levels: 0.01, 0.1, 0.3, 1.5, 3 and 10 mg/kg. Of the roughly 51 patients in dose escalation, about 20 had hepatocellular carcinoma, some 15 had melanoma, 9 had renal cell carcinoma and 9 had head and neck cancer. Patients were allowed to have had prior anti-PD-1, anti-PD-L1 or anti-CTLA-4 therapy, and more than 35% of the dose-escalation patients had been treated with checkpoint inhibitors. In the dose-escalation cohort, 82.7% of patients were male, and the mean age was about 55 years, with a range of about 23 to 90. The paper reports the monotherapy dose-escalation portion (N of about 47 patients) of the phase I ivuxolimab trial. Three dose-escalation patients achieved partial responses, one with hepatocellular carcinoma and two with cutaneous melanoma. The purpose of peripheral TCRbeta sequencing was to test whether ivuxolimab changed TCR sequence diversity and led to clonal T-cell expansion. General study outcomes and caveats: In partial responders in the 0.1-3.0 mg/kg groups, normalized peripheral clonal expansion was found to be among the lowest, especially among CD8+ T cells. At doses of 0.1 to 3.0 mg/kg, clonal expansion of both CD4+ and CD8+ blood T cells was observed from baseline to week 6. Antigen specificity was not determined for the clonally expanded peripheral T cells. On average, CD8+ T cells showed more expanded clones than CD4+ T cells after ivuxolimab. Low levels of normalized T-cell clonal expansion were also seen in some patients who did not respond.

To note about this clone: The antigen this receptor binds is unknown. Base qualities are not recorded, but no much larger clone differs from it by a single base.

For sequencing of the TCRbeta CDR3 region, genomic DNA was extracted from the sorted cells. TCRbeta CDR3 regions were sequenced using the immunoSEQ Assay. Not all clones reach the TCRdb copy of this immuneACCESS table, which keeps in-frame sequences only. Checked studies attribute under half of the gap to unresolved V genes and leave the rest unexplained. The sample yields approximately 80,000 clones; approximately 94% were counted once. Over 8.5% of the sample belongs to the ten largest clones. The trial excluded patients who had a history of autoimmune disease or were on systemic immunosuppression. In every dose cohort, peripheral blood was drawn for TCR sequencing at baseline, cycle 4 day 1, and cycle 7 day 1. The samples were drawn from a first-in-human, open-label, multicenter phase I dose-escalation trial of ivuxolimab. Adults with locally advanced or metastatic melanoma, renal cell, hepatocellular, or head and neck squamous cell carcinoma were enrolled in the trial. Before TCR sequencing, CD4+ and CD8+ T cells were separately sorted from peripheral blood.

Between the V and J ends, shortened by 6 bases and 3 bases respectively, the junction contains 9 bases. From the cysteine through the phenylalanine, the CDR3 covers 12 amino acids. The DNA shown is the 36-base CDR3, in frame from base 1. Based on the germline V gene (reference sequence), the CDR1 and CDR2 sequences are MNHEY and SMNVEV. In this chain, TRBV27 is recombined with TRBJ2-7; the best D guess is TRBD2, with 7 bases matching. The sample in question was CD4+ or CD8+ T cells sorted from blood, obtained in a trial of the OX40 agonist ivuxolimab. The sequence was obtained from an adult with an advanced solid tumor such as melanoma, head and neck, liver or kidney cancer. The CDR3 is CASRGGLYEQYF. The DNA sequence is TGTGCCAGCAGGGGGGGGCTCTACGAGCAGTACTTC.